What follows are 3 T cell receptor beta chains derived from one specimen sequenced in a study of blood T cells in healthy people across ages. A second roughly 6 to 12 cycle PCR used barcoded and J-beta primers. A single record per CDR3 protein comes from TCRdb applying MiXCR to the 5' RACE reads. This table holds some 700,000 distinct CDR3 sequences, approximately 43% found once. Sequenced material: blood. The source is a woman between 55 and 75 years old in good health.

This clonotype was observed a handful of times. The chain recombines TRBV7-9 with TRBJ2-1, with 9 bases that match TRBD2. The germline CDR1 and CDR2 sequences are SEHNR and FQNEAQ (reference sequence). Trimming cost V 5 bases and J 3 bases; bases outside gene matches: 11. The CDR3 has 17 amino acids. CDR3 loop: CASSPEAAGGLYNEQFF. DNA for the CDR3: TGTGCCAGCAGCCCCGAGGCAGCGGGGGGTCTCTACAATGAGCAGTTCTTC.

The chain is built from TRBV5-1 and TRBJ2-1, with TRBD2 matching over 13 bases. The J call may be mistaken, given a closer DNA end match to TRBJ2-7. The germline gives CDR1 SGHRS, CDR2 YFSETQ. The CDR3 runs 16 residues. In DNA form, the CDR3 reads TGCGCCAGCAGCGATCGGACTAGCGGGGGATCTAATGAGCAGTACTTC. This codes for CASSDRTSGGSNEQYF.

This sequence joins TRBV2 and TRBJ2-1, with 10 nucleotides matching TRBD2. Germline V gene lookup returns CDR1 SNHLY and CDR2 FYNNEI. Trimming cost V 7 bases and J 9 bases; bases outside gene matches: 9. There are 14 residues in the CDR3. The CDR3 spells CASMSASGRPEQFF. CDR3 in DNA: TGTGCCAGCATGTCGGCTAGCGGGAGACCTGAGCAGTTCTTC.